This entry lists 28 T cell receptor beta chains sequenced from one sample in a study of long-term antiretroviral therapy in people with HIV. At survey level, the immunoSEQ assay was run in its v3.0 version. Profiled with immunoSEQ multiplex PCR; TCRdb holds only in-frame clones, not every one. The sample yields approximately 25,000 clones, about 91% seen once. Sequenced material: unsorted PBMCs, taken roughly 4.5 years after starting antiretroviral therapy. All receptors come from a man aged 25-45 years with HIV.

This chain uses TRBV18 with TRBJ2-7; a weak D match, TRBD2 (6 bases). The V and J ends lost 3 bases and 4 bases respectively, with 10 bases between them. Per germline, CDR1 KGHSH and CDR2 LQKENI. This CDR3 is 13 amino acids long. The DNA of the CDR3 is TGTGCCAGCTCACCGAGCGGAGGGTACGAGCAGTACTTC. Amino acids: CASSPSGGYEQYF. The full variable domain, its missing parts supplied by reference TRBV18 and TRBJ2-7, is NAGVMQNPRHLVRRRGQEARLRCSPMKGHSHVYWYRQLPEEGLKFMVYLQKENIIDESGMPKERFSAEFPKEGPSILRIQQVVRGDSAAYFCASSPSGGYEQYFGPGTRLTVT.

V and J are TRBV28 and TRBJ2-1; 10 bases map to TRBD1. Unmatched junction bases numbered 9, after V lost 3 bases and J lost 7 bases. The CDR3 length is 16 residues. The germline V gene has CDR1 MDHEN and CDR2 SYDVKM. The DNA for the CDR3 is TGTGCCAGCAGTTTTCCCCGACAGGGGGCAAAGAATGAGCAGTTCTTC. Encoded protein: CASSFPRQGAKNEQFF.

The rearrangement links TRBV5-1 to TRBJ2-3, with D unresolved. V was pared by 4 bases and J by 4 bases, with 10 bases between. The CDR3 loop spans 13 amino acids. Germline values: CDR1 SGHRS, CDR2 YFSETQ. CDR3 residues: CASSVRIADTQYF. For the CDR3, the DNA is TGCGCCAGCAGCGTTAGGATTGCAGATACGCAGTATTTT. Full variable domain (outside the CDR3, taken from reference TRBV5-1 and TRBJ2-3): KAGVTQTPRYLIKTRGQQVTLSCSPISGHRSVSWYQQTPGQGLQFLFEYFSETQRNKGNFPGRFSGRQFSNSRSEMNVSTLELGDSALYLCASSVRIADTQYFGPGTRLTVL.

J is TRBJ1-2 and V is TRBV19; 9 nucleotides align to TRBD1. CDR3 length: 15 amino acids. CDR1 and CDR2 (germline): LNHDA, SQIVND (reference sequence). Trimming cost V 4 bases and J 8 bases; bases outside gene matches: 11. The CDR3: CASSTPGQGFGGYTF. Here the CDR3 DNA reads TGTGCCAGTAGTACACCGGGACAGGGTTTTGGGGGCTACACCTTC.

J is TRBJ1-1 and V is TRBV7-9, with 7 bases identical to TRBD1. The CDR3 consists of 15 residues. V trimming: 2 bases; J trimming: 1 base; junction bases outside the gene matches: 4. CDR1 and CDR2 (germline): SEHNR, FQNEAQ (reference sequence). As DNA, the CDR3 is TGTGCCAGCAGCTTATTGCCAGGGGGGAACACTGAAGCTTTCTTT. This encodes CASSLLPGGNTEAFF. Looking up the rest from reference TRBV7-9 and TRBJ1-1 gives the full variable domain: DTGVSQNPRHKITKRGQNVTFRCDPISEHNRLYWYRQTLGQGPEFLTYFQNEAQLEKSRLLSDRFSAERPKGSFSTLEIQRTEQGDSAMYLCASSLLPGGNTEAFFGQGTRLTVV.

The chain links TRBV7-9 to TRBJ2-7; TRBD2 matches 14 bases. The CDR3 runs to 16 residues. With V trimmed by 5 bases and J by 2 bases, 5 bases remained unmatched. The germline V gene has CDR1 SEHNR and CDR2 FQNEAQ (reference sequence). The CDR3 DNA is TGTGCCAGCAGCGGGGGACTAGCGGGGGAACCCTACGAGCAGTACTTC. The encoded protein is CASSGGLAGEPYEQYF.

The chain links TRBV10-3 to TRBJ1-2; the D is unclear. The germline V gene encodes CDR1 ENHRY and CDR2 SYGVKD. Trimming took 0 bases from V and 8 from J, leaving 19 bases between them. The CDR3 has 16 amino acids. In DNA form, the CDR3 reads TGTGCCATCAGTGAGTCGATCCAGCATGGGCTCCACGGCTACACCTTC. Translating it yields CAISESIQHGLHGYTF.

CDR3: CASSLETGGASGQPQHF. CDR3 in DNA: TGTGCCAGCAGCTTAGAGACAGGGGGAGCCTCAGGTCAGCCCCAGCATTTT. The chain recombines TRBV7-9 with TRBJ1-5, with TRBD1 matching 9 bases. The germline CDR1 and CDR2 sequences are SEHNR and FQNEAQ (reference sequence). V lost 1 base and J lost 6; bases outside the gene matches: 10. This CDR3 spans 17 amino acids.

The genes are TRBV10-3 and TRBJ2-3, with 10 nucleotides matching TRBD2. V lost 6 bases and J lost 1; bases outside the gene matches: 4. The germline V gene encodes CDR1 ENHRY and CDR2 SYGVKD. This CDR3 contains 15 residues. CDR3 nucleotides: TGTGCCATCAGGGACCTAGCGGGGGGCACAGATACGCAGTATTTT. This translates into CAIRDLAGGTDTQYF.

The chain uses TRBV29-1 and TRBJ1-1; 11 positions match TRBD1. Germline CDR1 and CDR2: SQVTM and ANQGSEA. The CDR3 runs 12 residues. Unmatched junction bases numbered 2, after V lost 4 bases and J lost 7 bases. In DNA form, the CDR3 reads TGCAGCGTTGGGACAGGGGGCATTGAAGCTTTCTTT. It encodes CSVGTGGIEAFF.

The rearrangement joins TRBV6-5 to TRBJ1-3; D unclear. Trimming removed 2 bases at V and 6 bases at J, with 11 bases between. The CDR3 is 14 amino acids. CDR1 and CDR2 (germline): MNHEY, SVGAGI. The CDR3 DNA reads TGTGCCAGCAGTTACAGGGAAGGGCAAAACACCATATATTTT. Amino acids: CASSYREGQNTIYF.

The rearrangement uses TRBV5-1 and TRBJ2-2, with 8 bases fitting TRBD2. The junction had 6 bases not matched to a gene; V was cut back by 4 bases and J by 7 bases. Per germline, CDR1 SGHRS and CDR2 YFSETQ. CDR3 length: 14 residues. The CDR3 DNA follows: TGCGCCAGCAGCGTTAGCGGGACCAGCGGGGAGCTGTTTTTT. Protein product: CASSVSGTSGELFF. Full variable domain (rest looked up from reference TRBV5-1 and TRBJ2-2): KAGVTQTPRYLIKTRGQQVTLSCSPISGHRSVSWYQQTPGQGLQFLFEYFSETQRNKGNFPGRFSGRQFSNSRSEMNVSTLELGDSALYLCASSVSGTSGELFFGEGSRLTVL.

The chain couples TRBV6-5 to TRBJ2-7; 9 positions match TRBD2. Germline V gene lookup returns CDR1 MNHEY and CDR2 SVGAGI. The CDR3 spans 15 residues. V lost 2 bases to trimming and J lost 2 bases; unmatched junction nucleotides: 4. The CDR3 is CASSYGAGGTYEQYF. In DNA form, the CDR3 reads TGTGCCAGCAGTTACGGGGCGGGGGGGACCTACGAGCAGTACTTC.

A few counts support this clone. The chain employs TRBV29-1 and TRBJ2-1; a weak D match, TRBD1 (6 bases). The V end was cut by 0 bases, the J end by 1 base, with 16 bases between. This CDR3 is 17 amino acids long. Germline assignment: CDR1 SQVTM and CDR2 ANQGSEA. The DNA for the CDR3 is TGCAGCGTTGAAGACGCCGACGGACAGTCTTCCTACAATGAGCAGTTCTTC. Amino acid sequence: CSVEDADGQSSYNEQFF.

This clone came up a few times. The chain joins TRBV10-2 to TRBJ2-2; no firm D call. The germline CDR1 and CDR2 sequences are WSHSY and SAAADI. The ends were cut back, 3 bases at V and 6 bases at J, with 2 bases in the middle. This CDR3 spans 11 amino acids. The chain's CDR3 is CASSEAGELFF. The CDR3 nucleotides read TGCGCCAGCAGTGAAGCCGGGGAGCTGTTTTTT.

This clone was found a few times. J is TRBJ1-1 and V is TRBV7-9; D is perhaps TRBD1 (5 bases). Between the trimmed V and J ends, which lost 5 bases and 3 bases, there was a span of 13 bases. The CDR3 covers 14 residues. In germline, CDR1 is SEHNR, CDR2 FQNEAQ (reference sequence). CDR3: CASSANRPDTEAFF. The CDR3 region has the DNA TGTGCCAGCAGCGCCAACAGGCCAGACACTGAAGCTTTCTTT.

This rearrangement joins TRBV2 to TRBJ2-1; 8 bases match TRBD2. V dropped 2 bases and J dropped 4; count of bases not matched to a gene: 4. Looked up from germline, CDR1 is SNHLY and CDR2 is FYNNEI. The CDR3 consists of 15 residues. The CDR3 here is CASSELAGPYNEQFF. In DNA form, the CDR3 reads TGTGCCAGCAGTGAATTAGCGGGACCATACAATGAGCAGTTCTTC.

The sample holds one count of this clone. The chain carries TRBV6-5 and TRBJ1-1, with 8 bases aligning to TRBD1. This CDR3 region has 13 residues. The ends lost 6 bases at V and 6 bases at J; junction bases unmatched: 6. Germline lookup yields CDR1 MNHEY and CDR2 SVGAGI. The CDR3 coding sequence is TGTGCCAGCAGACAGACAGGGGTTGCTGAAGCTTTCTTT. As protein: CASRQTGVAEAFF.

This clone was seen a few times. As DNA, the CDR3 is TGTGCCAGCAGCGTTACAGGTCAGCCCCAGCATTTT. Amino acid sequence: CASSVTGQPQHF. The chain uses TRBV7-2 and TRBJ1-5, with D perhaps TRBD1 (5 bases). V lost 5 bases, J lost 6 bases, and 8 bases lay in between. Germline CDR1 SGHTA, CDR2 FQGNSA. The length of the CDR3 is 12 residues.

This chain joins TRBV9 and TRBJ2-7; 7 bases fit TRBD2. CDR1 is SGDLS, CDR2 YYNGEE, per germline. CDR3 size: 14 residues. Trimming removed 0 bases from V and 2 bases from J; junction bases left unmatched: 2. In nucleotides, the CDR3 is TGTGCCAGCAGCGTAGCGGGACTACCCTACGAGCAGTACTTC. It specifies CASSVAGLPYEQYF.

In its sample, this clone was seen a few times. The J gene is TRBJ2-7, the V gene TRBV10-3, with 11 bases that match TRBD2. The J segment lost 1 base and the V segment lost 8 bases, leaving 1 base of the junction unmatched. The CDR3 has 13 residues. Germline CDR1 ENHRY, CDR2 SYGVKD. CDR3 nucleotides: TGTGCCATCGGACTAGCGGGTTCCTACGAGCAGTACTTC. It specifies CAIGLAGSYEQYF.

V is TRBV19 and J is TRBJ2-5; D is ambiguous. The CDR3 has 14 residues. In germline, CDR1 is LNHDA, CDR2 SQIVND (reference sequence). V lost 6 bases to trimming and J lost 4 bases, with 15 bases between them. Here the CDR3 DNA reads TGTGCCAGTAGCCCCTTTGGAGAGGTAGAGACCCAGTACTTC. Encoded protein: CASSPFGEVETQYF.

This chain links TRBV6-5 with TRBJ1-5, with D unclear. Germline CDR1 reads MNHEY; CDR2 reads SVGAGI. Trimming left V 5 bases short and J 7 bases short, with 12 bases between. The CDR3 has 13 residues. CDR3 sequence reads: CASSNGLAQPQHF. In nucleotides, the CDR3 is TGTGCCAGCAGTAATGGGTTGGCCCAGCCCCAGCATTTT.

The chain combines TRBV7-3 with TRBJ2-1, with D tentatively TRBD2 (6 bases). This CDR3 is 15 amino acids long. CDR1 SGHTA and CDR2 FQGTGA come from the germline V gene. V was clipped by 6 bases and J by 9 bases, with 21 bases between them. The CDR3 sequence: CASSLLASAVIEQFF. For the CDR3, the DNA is TGTGCCAGCAGTCTTTTAGCTAGCGCAGTCATTGAGCAGTTCTTC.

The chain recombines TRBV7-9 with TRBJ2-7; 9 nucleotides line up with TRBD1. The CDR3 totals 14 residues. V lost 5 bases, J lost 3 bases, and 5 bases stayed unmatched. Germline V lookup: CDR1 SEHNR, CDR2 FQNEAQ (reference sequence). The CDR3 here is CASSHRDRDYEQYF. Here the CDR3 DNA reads TGTGCCAGCAGCCACCGGGACAGGGACTACGAGCAGTACTTC. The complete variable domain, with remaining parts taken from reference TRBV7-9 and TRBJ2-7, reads DTGVSQNPRHKITKRGQNVTFRCDPISEHNRLYWYRQTLGQGPEFLTYFQNEAQLEKSRLLSDRFSAERPKGSFSTLEIQRTEQGDSAMYLCASSHRDRDYEQYFGPGTRLTVT.

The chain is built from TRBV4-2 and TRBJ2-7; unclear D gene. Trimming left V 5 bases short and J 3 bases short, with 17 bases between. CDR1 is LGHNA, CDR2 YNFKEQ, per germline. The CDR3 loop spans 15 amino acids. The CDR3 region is CASSYSPQPLYEQYF. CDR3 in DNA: TGTGCCAGCAGCTACAGCCCGCAGCCTCTCTACGAGCAGTACTTC.

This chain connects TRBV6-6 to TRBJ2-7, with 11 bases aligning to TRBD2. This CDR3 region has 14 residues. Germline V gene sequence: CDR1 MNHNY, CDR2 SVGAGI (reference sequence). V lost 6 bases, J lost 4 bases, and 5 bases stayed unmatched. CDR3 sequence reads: CASRTLAGGYEQYF. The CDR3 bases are TGTGCCAGCAGGACTCTAGCGGGGGGATACGAGCAGTACTTC.

CDR3 sequence (DNA): TGTGCCAGCAGTCCTCGGACGGGCGTTGGAAACACCATATATTTT. Translation gives CASSPRTGVGNTIYF. The V gene is TRBV27, the J gene TRBJ1-3; D gene uncertain. Trimming removed 5 bases at V and 3 bases at J, with 14 bases between. Germline loops: CDR1 MNHEY, CDR2 SMNVEV (reference sequence). CDR3 length: 15 amino acids.